Listed below are T cell receptor beta chains from one sample, sequenced in a study of OX40 agonist ivuxolimab in advanced cancers. The repertoire was sequenced with immunoSEQ multiplex PCR; TCRdb's copy has only in-frame clones and lacks some. The sample has 99,000 or so clones; just under 95% are singletons. The sequencing here drew on CD4+ or CD8+ T cells sorted from blood, taken in a trial of the OX40 agonist ivuxolimab. Every receptor here comes from an adult with an advanced solid tumor such as melanoma, head and neck, liver or kidney cancer. The CDR3 runs from the conserved cysteine through the conserved F or W. The D gene is left open where the match is weak. Rows give clone size only sometimes, using once, few, many, or a class for an expanded clone.

J gene	D gene	V gene	clone size	CDR3 DNA	CDR3 protein
TRBJ2-7	-	TRBV5-1	-	TGCGCCAGCAGCCCTGGGGACGTCGTGCACGAGCAGTACTTC	CASSPGDVVHEQYF
TRBJ1-2	-	TRBV4-3	-	TGCGCCAGCAGCCAAGACCGGGACGGCTATGGCTACACCTTC	CASSQDRDGYGYTF
TRBJ1-1	-	TRBV27	once	TGTGCCAGCAGTTTATTGCCAGGCCACCATGAAGCTTTCTTT	CASSLLPGHHEAFF
TRBJ1-3	-	TRBV4-3	-	TGCGCCAGCAGCCAAGATTGGGGAGGGTGGGGCTCTGGAAACACCATATATTTT	CASSQDWGGWGSGNTIYF
TRBJ1-6	TRBD1	TRBV9	-	TGTGCCAGCAGTGATGGGACAGGAGATTCACCCCTCCACTTT	CASSDGTGDSPLHF
TRBJ2-1	-	TRBV6-5	-	TGTGCCAGCAGTTACTCCTCCTACAATGAGCAGTTCTTC	CASSYSSYNEQFF
TRBJ2-2	-	TRBV30	once	TGTGCCTGGGGGCGGGGAGCCAGGGAGCTGTTTTTT	CAWGRGARELFF
TRBJ1-6	TRBD1	TRBV10-3	-	TGTGCCATCAGTGAACGGGACAGATTGAGGAATTCACCCCTCCACTTT	CAISERDRLRNSPLHF
TRBJ1-4	-	TRBV4-1	-	TGCGCCAGCAGCCCACCCGGGACAACTAATGAAAAACTGTTTTTT	CASSPPGTTNEKLFF
TRBJ1-5	-	TRBV25-1	-	TGTGCCAGCAGTGAAAACAGGCCGCCCCAGCATTTT	CASSENRPPQHF
TRBJ2-1	TRBD2	TRBV7-2	-	TGTGCCAGCAGCTACGGGACTAGCGGATACAATGAGCAGTTCTTC	CASSYGTSGYNEQFF
TRBJ1-5	-	TRBV4-1	-	TGCGCCAGCAGCCTTAGGACTGTTGATCAGCCCCAGCATTTT	CASSLRTVDQPQHF
TRBJ1-5	-	TRBV18	-	TGTGCCAGCTCTCCGGACCCGGATCAGCCCCAGCATTTT	CASSPDPDQPQHF
TRBJ2-3	-	TRBV10-2	once	TGCGCCAGCAGTACCTACTCCGATACGCAGTATTTT	CASSTYSDTQYF
TRBJ1-4	-	TRBV7-8	-	TGTGCCAGCAGCTTAGGAGCGACGGGGATGAAACTGTTTTTT	CASSLGATGMKLFF
TRBJ1-1	-	TRBV7-3	-	TGTGCCAGCAGCCCCCAGGCTGGGGCCGTGAACACTGAAGCTTTCTTT	CASSPQAGAVNTEAFF
TRBJ1-5	-	TRBV6-1	-	TGTGCCAGCAGTGAACCGCGTCAGCCCCAGCATTTT	CASSEPRQPQHF
TRBJ2-5	TRBD1	TRBV25-1	-	TGTGCCAGCAGTAGAAACCCCGGGGACAGGGGAAGCCAAGAGACCCAGTACTTC	CASSRNPGDRGSQETQYF
TRBJ2-1	TRBD2	TRBV6-1	-	TGTGCCAGCACCCCGGGACTAGCGGGCTACAATGAGCAGTTCTTC	CASTPGLAGYNEQFF
TRBJ2-5	-	TRBV15	-	TGTGCCACCAGCAAGTACTCGGGAGTGACGGAGACCCAGTACTTC	CATSKYSGVTETQYF
TRBJ1-5	-	TRBV2	-	TGTGCCAGCCGGGACTCTGGCAATCAGCCCCAGCATTTT	CASRDSGNQPQHF
TRBJ2-1	-	TRBV5-1	-	TGCGCCAGCAGCTTAGCGGGTTCAAGCTCCTACAATGAGCAGTTCTTC	CASSLAGSSSYNEQFF
TRBJ2-7	-	TRBV15	-	TGTGCCACCAGCAGAGAATTGTTAACGCCGGAGGAGCAGTACTTC	CATSRELLTPEEQYF
TRBJ2-3	TRBD1	TRBV18	-	TGTGCCAGCTCACCCCCGGGACAGCTCCTATATACGCAGTATTTT	CASSPPGQLLYTQYF
TRBJ1-1	-	TRBV28	-	TGTGCCAGCAGTTTGCTCGGAGGAGCGAGGACTGAAGCTTTCTTT	CASSLLGGARTEAFF
TRBJ2-1	TRBD1	TRBV12-5	-	TGTGCTAGTGCCTTGTGGACAGGGATAAACAATGAGCAGTTCTTC	CASALWTGINNEQFF
TRBJ2-1	TRBD1	TRBV30	-	TGTGCCTGGAGTCCAAGGGGACAGTACAATGAGCAGTTCTTC	CAWSPRGQYNEQFF
TRBJ2-1	-	TRBV7-2	-	TGTGCCAGCGGAAGACGGACCCTAGAGCAGTTCTTC	CASGRRTLEQFF
TRBJ2-1	-	TRBV9	-	TGTGCCAGCAGCGTAGAACCTACAAGCTCCTACAATGAGCAGTTCTTC	CASSVEPTSSYNEQFF
TRBJ1-3	-	TRBV30	once	TGTGCCTGGAGACCCCCGGGCCACGGGGACACCATATATTTT	CAWRPPGHGDTIYF